What follows is one T cell receptor (beta chain) and its context. This entry is derived from a study of blood T cell repertoires in COVID-19. Cohorts were determined from participant-reported clinical history. With V trimmed by 4 bases and J by 8 bases, 15 bases remained unmatched. The germline V gene has CDR1 SGHRS and CDR2 YFSETQ. This CDR3 has 17 residues. TCRdb's table, derived via immunoSEQ multiplex PCR, lists solely in-frame clones and lacks some. The sample lists approximately 250,000 clones, around 88% occurring once. The J gene is TRBJ1-2, the V gene TRBV5-1; 12 positions agree with TRBD1. The sample was PBMCs or T cells enriched from blood (not recorded which). The TCR sequence derives from a woman aged 40 to 50 with acute COVID-19. CDR3 DNA sequence: TGCGCCAGCAGCACGGATGCCGGGACAGGGGGCTCAGGGGGCTACACCTTC. It yields the protein CASSTDAGTGGSGGYTF.